This T cell receptor beta chain originates from a study of cytomegalovirus exposure and HLA in healthy donors. Trimming took off 2 bases at V and 8 bases at J, with 12 bases between the two ends. The CDR3 consists of 13 residues. Per the germline V gene, CDR1 is SGHTA and CDR2 is FQGNSA. The PCR contained 60 Vbeta and 13 Jbeta primers. Profiled with immunoSEQ multiplex PCR; TCRdb holds only in-frame clones, not every one. The table records 120,000 to 150,000 clones, roughly 79% of them present only once. Whole-study results and caveats: In most subjects, TCR beta sequences reportedly gave accurate predictions of HLA-A and HLA-B alleles. A few chains linked to CMV were shown in vitro to be specific for CMV antigens. Some highly shared sequence variants likely arose as a pipeline artifact. Earlier analysis found most TCR beta V segments productive about 87% or about 30% of the time.

Remarks on this clone: Its specificity is unknown.

The source material was PBMCs. This receptor was identified in a man in his late teens or twenties in good health and CMV-seronegative. The chain employs TRBV7-2 and TRBJ1-2, with unresolved D. The CDR3 coding sequence is TGTGCCAGCAGCTTAATGTTCACGGAGGGCTACACCTTC. This codes for CASSLMFTEGYTF.